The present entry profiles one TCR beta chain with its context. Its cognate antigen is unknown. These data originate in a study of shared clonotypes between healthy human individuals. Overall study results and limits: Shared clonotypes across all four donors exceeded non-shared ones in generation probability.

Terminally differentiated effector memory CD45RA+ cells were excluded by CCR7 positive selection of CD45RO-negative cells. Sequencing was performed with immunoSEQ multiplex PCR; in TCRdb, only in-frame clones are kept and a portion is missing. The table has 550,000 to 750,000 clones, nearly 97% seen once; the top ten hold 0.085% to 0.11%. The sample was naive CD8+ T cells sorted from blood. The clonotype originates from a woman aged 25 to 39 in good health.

The CDR3 bases are TGTGCCAGCAGCGGCCGGGACTCACTCGAGCAGTACTTC. Amino acids: CASSGRDSLEQYF. This chain joins TRBV14 and TRBJ2-7, with D possibly TRBD2 on 6 matching bases. Germline V CDR1 and CDR2: SGHDN, FVKESK. This CDR3 spans 13 amino acids. Trimming pared 5 bases from V and 6 bases from J, leaving 14 bases between.